This TCR beta chain was recorded in a study of blood T cell repertoires in COVID-19 (dated by TCRdb to the early 2020s). In terms of the full investigation: Collaborator samples came from the United States, Italy and Spain and covered acute and convalescent phases of COVID-19. The dataset comprised deeply sampled blood TCRbeta repertoires from subjects exposed to, actively infected with, or recovered from COVID-19. The samples were drawn from the first 160 participants of the ongoing ImmuneRACE study and from some 1,300 subjects provided by 6 global collaborators. Where available, HLA class I and class II types were taken from metadata supplied by the sample provider and were not determined by assay-based typing. The material from the prospective study consisted of cDNA or gDNA derived from T cells, B-cell-depleted T cells, or PBMCs. Sample metadata almost always included a de-identified subject ID, COVID-19 status, age in years and sex. A freely available public database, intended as a resource for researchers studying the immune response to SARS-CoV-2, is where the repertoires were released.

This clone showed up just a few times. This receptor's antigen is unknown. Base qualities were left out, and no much larger clone turns up one base away. General findings and caveats noted by the study authors: Clinical and demographic metadata were provided uncurated, with the amount varying by source and participant.

Enrolling through a virtual design, the prospective study's participants ranged in age from roughly 18 to 95 years and lived across 24 United States geographic areas. In the prospective study, participants were assigned to cohorts based on the clinical history participants reported in a screening survey and a study questionnaire. Each participant in the prospective study had whole blood, serum and a nasopharyngeal or oropharyngeal swab collected by mobile phlebotomists. Prospective study participants could optionally give additional blood draws and questionnaires over an approximately 2-month period. Before DNA extraction, blood samples from the prospective study were shipped at room temperature or frozen. TCRbeta CDR3 regions were amplified from genomic DNA by means of the immunoSEQ Assay, a bias-controlled multiplex PCR. As for the original processing: Nucleated cell counts per sample were estimated from amplification of reference gene primers within the assay. To quantify the absolute abundance of each unique TCRbeta CDR3 rearrangement, sequence reads were collapsed and filtered. Productive Simpson clonality was computed per sample as the square root of Simpson's diversity index over productive rearrangements. This immuneACCESS table, as held by TCRdb, lists in-frame sequences with V and J called but not all clones. Of the missing ones, under half trace to an unresolved V gene in checked studies; the others have no known cause. V and J calls and clone size are given by that table; D and trimming were obtained from the DNA. In this sample the table shows about 200,000 clones, around 92% of which occur a single time. The top ten constitute less than 4% of the sample.

The CDR3 numbers 16 residues from cysteine through phenylalanine. Only the CDR3 DNA is retained, 48 bases long and in frame from the first base. V and J are truncated by 5 bases and 1 base respectively, leaving an intervening sequence of 15 bases. For CDR1 and CDR2, the germline V gene lists SGHRS and YFSETQ. The clonotype comes from a woman in her twenties or thirties with acute COVID-19. The rearranged segments are TRBV5-1 and TRBJ2-2; TRBD1 is possibly the D segment (6 matching bases). Sequenced material: PBMCs or T cells enriched from blood (not recorded which). Read as DNA, the sequence is TGCGCCAGCAGGGGCGAACTAGGGGGGAACACCGGGGAGCTGTTTTTT. Translation gives CASRGELGGNTGELFF.